The present TCR beta chain was sequenced within a study of blood T cell repertoires in COVID-19. Study-wide context: Spain, Italy and the United States supplied samples that represented acute and convalescent COVID-19. Sources were T cells, B-cell-depleted T cells, or PBMCs; the material itself was cDNA or gDNA.

The authors' processing: Estimates of nucleated cell counts were drawn from the amplification of reference gene primers. Assay: immunoSEQ multiplex PCR; the TCRdb copy retains only in-frame clones and omits some. V, J and clone size were drawn from that table, and D and trimming were deduced from the DNA. The sample contains about 36,000 clones, 90% of which appear only once. Germline trimming cut 2 bases from V and 0 bases from J; bases unmatched to any gene: 4. Germline values: CDR1 SGHVS, CDR2 FNYEAQ. The CDR3 runs to 15 residues. Input material: peripheral blood. This clonotype originated in a man aged 55 to 69 with active or convalescent COVID-19. The chain combines TRBV7-6 with TRBJ2-7; 7 nucleotides line up with TRBD1. The CDR3 region is CASSLRGQSSYEQYF. The CDR3 DNA follows: TGTGCCAGCAGCTTACGGGGACAGTCCTCCTACGAGCAGTACTTC.